This is a list of T cell receptor beta chains from one sample in a study of cytomegalovirus exposure and HLA in healthy donors. Generated by immunoSEQ multiplex PCR, the TCRdb table keeps only in-frame clones and is missing some. The sample yields about 65,000 clones, approximately 94% seen once. The sequencing sample was made of PBMCs. The receptors stem from a young man in good health and CMV-seropositive. Both conserved end residues are part of each CDR3. The order of the fields is V gene, J gene, CDR3 protein.

V gene: TRBV4-1; J gene: TRBJ1-5; CDR3 protein: CASSQDLQTYSNQPQHF
V gene: TRBV19; J gene: TRBJ2-5; CDR3 protein: CASSLRGNQETQYF
V gene: TRBV19; J gene: TRBJ1-1; CDR3 protein: CASILQGAGSEAFF
V gene: TRBV13; J gene: TRBJ2-1; CDR3 protein: CASSLGTSGNNEQFF
V gene: TRBV5-4; J gene: TRBJ2-7; CDR3 protein: CASSLGGGVSYEQYF
V gene: TRBV9; J gene: TRBJ2-1; CDR3 protein: CASSATGYPSYNEQFF
V gene: TRBV30; J gene: TRBJ1-1; CDR3 protein: CAWSGRVNTEAFF
V gene: TRBV30; J gene: TRBJ2-3; CDR3 protein: CAWGPADTQYF
V gene: TRBV29-1; J gene: TRBJ1-2; CDR3 protein: CSVNLQLGQKGYTF
V gene: TRBV4-1; J gene: TRBJ1-2; CDR3 protein: CASSQETGGAGHYGYTF
V gene: TRBV9; J gene: TRBJ1-2; CDR3 protein: CASSVGSNYGYTF
V gene: TRBV7-2; J gene: TRBJ2-7; CDR3 protein: CASSLGGNFYEQYF
V gene: TRBV11-2; J gene: TRBJ1-2; CDR3 protein: CASTFSSTVGYTF
V gene: TRBV29-1; J gene: TRBJ2-5; CDR3 protein: CSVNGRALETQYF
V gene: TRBV10-3; J gene: TRBJ1-1; CDR3 protein: CAISDRMNTEAFF
V gene: TRBV7-7; J gene: TRBJ2-2; CDR3 protein: CASSPRPSGVSGELFF
V gene: TRBV9; J gene: TRBJ2-5; CDR3 protein: CASSVGRQETQYF
V gene: TRBV2; J gene: TRBJ1-1; CDR3 protein: CASSVTGQNTEAFF
V gene: TRBV30; J gene: TRBJ2-7; CDR3 protein: CAWSPPPGSARRYEQYF
V gene: TRBV30; J gene: TRBJ1-1; CDR3 protein: CAWSAGQGAGEAFF
V gene: TRBV18; J gene: TRBJ2-1; CDR3 protein: CASSRTTSSYNEQFF
V gene: TRBV30; J gene: TRBJ1-1; CDR3 protein: CAWAYRGYTEAFF
V gene: TRBV19; J gene: TRBJ2-1; CDR3 protein: CASSIGLTSGQFF
V gene: TRBV6-5; J gene: TRBJ2-7; CDR3 protein: CASAKRETYEQYF
V gene: TRBV15; J gene: TRBJ2-5; CDR3 protein: CATSRGTSGETQYF
V gene: TRBV10-3; J gene: TRBJ1-2; CDR3 protein: CAISGTGDSYGYTF
V gene: TRBV30; J gene: TRBJ2-7; CDR3 protein: CAWSRGPYEQYF
V gene: TRBV7-9; J gene: TRBJ1-1; CDR3 protein: CASTGDRGTTEAFF
V gene: TRBV7-9; J gene: TRBJ2-3; CDR3 protein: CASSSFAWREEDTQYF
V gene: TRBV10-3; J gene: TRBJ2-1; CDR3 protein: CAISESAGSLYNEQFF
V gene: TRBV18; J gene: TRBJ2-7; CDR3 protein: CASHVQEGLEQYF
V gene: TRBV7-8; J gene: TRBJ1-5; CDR3 protein: CASSLGHNRGSQPQHF
V gene: TRBV6-5; J gene: TRBJ1-1; CDR3 protein: CASSSRQVNTEAFF
V gene: TRBV28; J gene: TRBJ2-7; CDR3 protein: CASSWEPGEQYF
V gene: TRBV10-2; J gene: TRBJ1-1; CDR3 protein: CASSSGGTEAFF
V gene: TRBV7-8; J gene: TRBJ1-5; CDR3 protein: CASSPTGEYSNQPQHF
V gene: TRBV7-9; J gene: TRBJ2-2; CDR3 protein: CASSLQGTGELFF
V gene: TRBV25-1; J gene: TRBJ2-3; CDR3 protein: CASSMTRTDTQYF
V gene: TRBV7-9; J gene: TRBJ1-4; CDR3 protein: CASSFGPGGNEKLFF
V gene: TRBV30; J gene: TRBJ1-4; CDR3 protein: CAWSGGGEKLFF
V gene: TRBV28; J gene: TRBJ2-7; CDR3 protein: CASRKGVYEQYF
V gene: TRBV29-1; J gene: TRBJ2-1; CDR3 protein: CSVSGWQGPYNEQFF
V gene: TRBV6-5; J gene: TRBJ2-3; CDR3 protein: CASSYREADTQYF
V gene: TRBV4-3; J gene: TRBJ1-2; CDR3 protein: CASSSSGVSFYGYTF
V gene: TRBV28; J gene: TRBJ2-5; CDR3 protein: CASRAHSGWYQETQYF
V gene: TRBV4-1; J gene: TRBJ2-2; CDR3 protein: CASSQVLGNPESTGELFF
V gene: TRBV7-6; J gene: TRBJ2-7; CDR3 protein: CASSGRGGLSEQYF
V gene: TRBV13; J gene: TRBJ1-1; CDR3 protein: CASSPLTRVATEAFF
V gene: TRBV30; J gene: TRBJ2-5; CDR3 protein: CAWIGPEGDQETQYF
V gene: TRBV27; J gene: TRBJ1-3; CDR3 protein: CASRSSGNTIYF
V gene: TRBV6-1; J gene: TRBJ1-6; CDR3 protein: CASSEWIQGRLPPNNSPLHF
V gene: TRBV11-2; J gene: TRBJ1-5; CDR3 protein: CASSPGGWQDNYQPQHF
V gene: TRBV5-1; J gene: TRBJ2-4; CDR3 protein: CASSTDLGQNIQYF